These 25 T cell receptor beta chains came from one sample sequenced in a study of blood T cell repertoires in COVID-19. The protocol was immunoSEQ multiplex PCR, while the TCRdb copy is restricted to in-frame clones and leaves out a portion. The top ten clones hold roughly 2.5% of a sample with approximately 150,000 clones, more than 75% of them seen once. Sequencing input: peripheral blood. These receptors originate from a woman older than 75 with COVID-19, enrolled during active disease.

The chain's CDR3 is CASSLDRAGNQPQHF. The DNA for the CDR3 is TGTGCCAGTAGTCTTGACAGGGCGGGCAATCAGCCCCAGCATTTT. The rearrangement uses TRBV19 and TRBJ1-5; TRBD1 aligns across 7 bases. Germline V gives CDR1 LNHDA, CDR2 SQIVND (reference sequence). The CDR3 runs to 15 residues. V shed 5 bases, J shed 2 bases, and the junction held 6 bases outside the gene matches.

The chain links TRBV21-1 to TRBJ1-6; the table assigns TRBD1, which was not confirmed against the DNA. TRBV21-1 is an annotated pseudogene. This CDR3 contains 14 residues. The CDR3 nucleotides are TGTGCCAGCAGCAAAGTTAGGGGGCGATCACCCCTCCACTTT. This gives the protein CASSKVRGRSPLHF.

This sequence joins TRBV20-1 and TRBJ1-2; no clear D. The CDR3 is made up of 10 amino acids. CDR1 is DFQATT and CDR2 is SNEGSKA in the germline V gene (reference sequence). The germline V and J ends were trimmed by 3 bases and 10 bases, with 9 bases remaining between them. The CDR3 here is CSASLEHYTF. In DNA, the CDR3 is TGCAGTGCTAGTCTCGAACACTACACCTTC.

A note on this clone: This specimen includes other DNA sequences encoding the same CDR3. V gene TRBV19 combines with J gene TRBJ1-5; 8 nucleotides match TRBD1. Germline lookup yields CDR1 LNHDA and CDR2 SQIVND (reference sequence). The V and J ends lost 6 bases and 1 base, in that order; junction bases with no gene match: 5. The CDR3 runs to 15 residues. The CDR3 DNA sequence: TGTGCCAGTAGAGAAACAGGGGGAAGCAATCAGCCCCAGCATTTT. Protein product: CASRETGGSNQPQHF.

The chain couples TRBV28 to TRBJ1-2; D perhaps matches TRBD1 (6 bases). Germline V lookup: CDR1 MDHEN, CDR2 SYDVKM. The V gene lost 5 bases and the J gene lost 4 bases, with 11 bases spanning the gap. The CDR3 runs to 13 residues. In DNA, the CDR3 is TGTGCCAGCAGTACAGGGTTCGGCTATGGCTACACCTTC. Its protein is CASSTGFGYGYTF.

J is TRBJ2-2 and V is TRBV7-2; 7 bases map to TRBD2. The CDR3 covers 14 residues. With 7 bases clipped from V and 4 bases from J, the junction kept 6 bases outside the gene matches. Germline values: CDR1 SGHTA, CDR2 FQGNSA. CDR3 amino acids: CASMSSGGTGELFF. DNA for the CDR3: TGTGCCAGCATGAGTTCGGGGGGCACCGGGGAGCTGTTTTTT.

The rearrangement uses TRBV7-3 and TRBJ2-1, with 7 bases fitting TRBD2. Germline values: CDR1 SGHTA, CDR2 FQGTGA. The length of the CDR3 is 15 residues. V lost 5 bases, J lost 2 bases, and 6 bases stayed unmatched. The CDR3 nucleotides are TGTGCCAGCAGCCCGTCTAGCGGTCCCTACAATGAGCAGTTCTTC. As protein: CASSPSSGPYNEQFF.

The rearrangement uses TRBV5-1 and TRBJ2-5, with 8 bases identical to TRBD2. With V trimmed by 7 bases and J by 3 bases, 5 bases remained unmatched. Germline V lookup: CDR1 SGHRS, CDR2 YFSETQ. This CDR3 region has 13 residues. The CDR3 DNA sequence: TGCGCCAGCTCCAAACTAGCGGAAGAGACCCAGTACTTC. Its translation is CASSKLAEETQYF.

The genes are TRBV6-5 and TRBJ2-5; D perhaps matches TRBD2 (7 bases). Germline loops: CDR1 MNHEY, CDR2 SVGAGI. The CDR3 extends over 15 amino acids. Trimming left V 2 bases short and J 4 bases short, with 14 bases between. CDR3 region: CASSYRGATGETQYF. CDR3 nucleotides: TGTGCCAGCAGTTACCGGGGGGCGACTGGAGAGACCCAGTACTTC.

The rearrangement uses TRBV9 and TRBJ2-2; 7 bases agree with TRBD2. The CDR3 covers 14 residues. Per germline, CDR1 SGDLS and CDR2 YYNGEE. J was trimmed by 6 bases and V by 4 bases; bases with no gene match: 6. CDR3 in DNA: TGTGCCAGCAGCTTGGGGAGGGTACCCGGGGAGCTGTTTTTT. It specifies CASSLGRVPGELFF.

This chain links TRBV7-3 with TRBJ2-2, with 12 bases that match TRBD2. The CDR3 sequence is 17 residues long. The ends lost 6 bases at V and 4 bases at J; junction bases unmatched: 9. CDR1 and CDR2 (germline): SGHTA, FQGTGA. The CDR3 coding sequence is TGTGCCAGCAGAGAAGGACTAGCGGGATACGGCACCGGGGAGCTGTTTTTT. This codes for CASREGLAGYGTGELFF.

V and J are TRBV28 and TRBJ2-2, with TRBD2 matching over 13 bases. Looked up from germline, CDR1 is MDHEN and CDR2 is SYDVKM. Trimming cost V 5 bases and J 0 bases; bases outside gene matches: 3. This CDR3 region has 17 residues. The CDR3 loop reads CASSMTSGRTNTGELFF. CDR3 DNA: TGTGCCAGCAGTATGACTAGCGGGAGGACGAACACCGGGGAGCTGTTTTTT. The full variable domain, rest sourced from reference TRBV28 and TRBJ2-2, is DVKVTQSSRYLVKRTGEKVFLECVQDMDHENMFWYRQDPGLGLRLIYFSYDVKMKEKGDIPEGYSVSREKKERFSLILESASTNQTSMYLCASSMTSGRTNTGELFFGEGSRLTVL.

The chain is built from TRBV4-2 and TRBJ2-2; 10 nucleotides agree with TRBD2. Germline assignment: CDR1 LGHNA and CDR2 YNFKEQ. Trimming cost V 1 base and J 3 bases; bases outside gene matches: 11. This CDR3 spans 19 amino acids. The DNA of the CDR3 is TGTGCCAGCAGCCAAGTCCGAATAGCGGGAGGTAGGGACACCGGGGAGCTGTTTTTT. Translated: CASSQVRIAGGRDTGELFF.

The rearrangement joins TRBV5-1 to TRBJ2-1; D is uncertain. The germline V gene encodes CDR1 SGHRS and CDR2 YFSETQ. This CDR3 region has 15 residues. The V and J ends lost 0 bases and 1 base respectively, with 8 bases between them. Here the CDR3 reads CASSLDPRSYNEQFF. As DNA, the CDR3 is TGCGCCAGCAGCTTGGACCCGAGGTCCTACAATGAGCAGTTCTTC. Drawing the rest from reference TRBV5-1 and TRBJ2-1, the complete variable domain is KAGVTQTPRYLIKTRGQQVTLSCSPISGHRSVSWYQQTPGQGLQFLFEYFSETQRNKGNFPGRFSGRQFSNSRSEMNVSTLELGDSALYLCASSLDPRSYNEQFFGPGTRLTVL.

V is TRBV7-2 and J is TRBJ1-4; weak D call: TRBD1 (5 bases). The CDR3 contains 16 residues. Germline CDR1 reads SGHTA; CDR2 reads FQGNSA. Trimming cost V 5 bases and J 8 bases, with 21 bases left between them. The CDR3 reads CASSPRGVGTWEKLFF. Here the CDR3 DNA reads TGTGCCAGCAGCCCCCGGGGGGTCGGGACGTGGGAAAAACTGTTTTTT.

CDR3 DNA sequence: TGTGCCAGCAGCCTAGACAGTCCTGAAGCTTTCTTT. Amino acid sequence: CASSLDSPEAFF. The genes are TRBV5-4 and TRBJ1-1; D is possibly TRBD1 (5 bases). Germline-derived CDR1 and CDR2 are SGHNT and YYREEE (reference sequence). V was clipped by 4 bases and J by 6 bases, with 10 bases between them. The CDR3 covers 12 residues.

This clone was detected once. The chain links TRBV5-1 to TRBJ2-1; TRBD2 matches 8 bases. There are 15 residues in the CDR3. CDR1 is SGHRS, CDR2 YFSETQ, per germline. Losses at the gene ends were 2 bases for V and 5 bases for J; bases not matched to a gene: 6. CDR3 DNA sequence: TGCGCCAGCAGCTTTAGCGGGGCGACCCACAATGAGCAGTTCTTC. Amino acids: CASSFSGATHNEQFF.

This clone has a handful of counts. This chain uses TRBV6-2 or TRBV6-3 with TRBJ1-1; TRBD1 agrees at 7 bases. CDR3 length: 15 amino acids. Unmatched junction bases numbered 3, after V lost 0 bases and J lost 2 bases. Germline V CDR1 and CDR2: MNHEY, SVGEGT. CDR3 bases: TGTGCCAGCAGTTACTCCGGGACAGATAACACTGAAGCTTTCTTT. It yields the protein CASSYSGTDNTEAFF.

This rearrangement joins TRBV11-2 to TRBJ1-5, with 8 bases matching TRBD1. The CDR3 is 15 amino acids. CDR1 is SGHAT and CDR2 is FQNNGV in the germline V gene. Trimming cost V 5 bases and J 2 bases; bases outside gene matches: 5. In DNA, the CDR3 is TGTGCCAGCAGCAAGCAGGGACAGGGCAATCAGCCCCAGCATTTT. It is translated as CASSKQGQGNQPQHF.

In its sample, this clone was seen once. The chain joins TRBV5-1 to TRBJ2-1, with 9 bases fitting TRBD2. V dropped 0 bases and J dropped 4; count of bases not matched to a gene: 2. From germline, CDR1 is SGHRS and CDR2 YFSETQ. The CDR3 covers 15 residues. CDR3 nucleotide sequence: TGCGCCAGCAGCTTGGTAGCGGGAGTATACAATGAGCAGTTCTTC. Residues: CASSLVAGVYNEQFF.

This chain connects TRBV27 to TRBJ2-7, with TRBD1 matching 10 bases. The trim removed 3 bases at V and 5 bases at J, leaving 10 bases unmatched. CDR1 and CDR2 from the germline V gene are MNHEY and SMNVEV (reference sequence). The CDR3 has 16 residues. CDR3 DNA sequence: TGTGCCAGCAGTTTGAGGGGACAGGGGATGGGTAACGAGCAGTACTTC. It codes for CASSLRGQGMGNEQYF.

This chain uses TRBV9 with TRBJ1-2; 8 bases line up with TRBD1. Germline V gene data show CDR1 as SGDLS and CDR2 as YYNGEE. This CDR3 spans 16 amino acids. Trimming cost V 4 bases and J 4 bases; bases outside gene matches: 12. In DNA, the CDR3 is TGTGCCAGCAGCCTTTGGGCCAGGGGGCTTTCCTATGGCTACACCTTC. Protein product: CASSLWARGLSYGYTF.

In this sample, this clone turned up once. The chain recombines TRBV18 with TRBJ1-5; D remains ambiguous. The CDR3 runs to 14 residues. V lost 6 bases and J 6 bases, leaving 15 bases between the germline ends. Germline V gives CDR1 KGHSH, CDR2 LQKENI. In DNA form, the CDR3 reads TGTGCCAGCTCTCGACCCCCGGAGGGTCAGCCCCAGCATTTT. Protein sequence: CASSRPPEGQPQHF.

V is TRBV5-6 and J is TRBJ1-5; D is uncertain. Germline CDR1 and CDR2: SGHDT and YYEEEE. CDR3 length: 15 residues. V lost 1 base and J lost 4, with 12 bases in between. This CDR3 reads CASSLLEKGNQPQHF. CDR3 in DNA: TGTGCCAGCAGCTTGTTGGAGAAAGGAAATCAGCCCCAGCATTTT.

The rearrangement joins TRBV29-1 to TRBJ1-2, with TRBD1 matching 8 bases. In germline, CDR1 is SQVTM, CDR2 ANQGSEA. This CDR3 has 11 residues. V was clipped by 8 bases and J by 8 bases; unmatched bases: 7. The CDR3 protein is CSTGTGDGYTF. As DNA, the CDR3 is TGCAGCACGGGGACAGGTGACGGCTACACCTTC.